These T cell receptor beta chains were read from a single sample in a study of shared clonotypes between healthy human individuals. Here immunoSEQ multiplex PCR was the method, and the copy in TCRdb shows in-frame clones only, minus some. Of 1.4 million to 1.5 million clones listed, roughly 96% are singletons. The specimen was naive CD4+ T cells sorted from blood. Receptors originate from a young man in good health. Each CDR3 is given with its conserved first and last residue. D genes are given only for firm matches. Only part of the rows carry a size: once, few, many, or a class if the clone is expanded.

D gene,J gene,V gene,clone size,CDR3 DNA,CDR3 protein
TRBD1,TRBJ2-2,TRBV9,-,TGTGCCAGCAGCGAGGGACAGACAAACACCGGGGAGCTGTTTTTT,CASSEGQTNTGELFF
TRBD2,TRBJ2-7,TRBV10-3,once,TGTGCCATCAGTGAATCTCCCAGCGGGAGTTCCGAGCAGTACTTC,CAISESPSGSSEQYF
TRBD2,TRBJ2-5,TRBV11-1,once,TGTGCCAGCAGCATTAATATAGCGGGAGAGACCCAGTACTTC,CASSINIAGETQYF
-,TRBJ2-2,TRBV10-3,-,TGTGCCATCAGTGAGTCTGTTATAAACACCGGGGAGCTGTTTTTT,CAISESVINTGELFF
-,TRBJ2-5,TRBV5-1,-,TGCGCCAGCAGCTTCGGCGGACAGACCCAGTACTTC,CASSFGGQTQYF
TRBD1,TRBJ1-5,TRBV28,-,TGTGCCAGTAGCCCCGGGACAGGGCTGGTTGATCAGCCCCAGCATTTT,CASSPGTGLVDQPQHF
TRBD2,TRBJ2-1,TRBV27,-,TGTGCCAGCAGTTACGAAGCGGGAGGGTATGAGCAGTTCTTC,CASSYEAGGYEQFF
-,TRBJ2-7,TRBV28,-,TGTGCCAGCAGTGCTCCAGTCCTCGAGAAGCACTTC,CASSAPVLEKHF
-,TRBJ2-5,TRBV15,-,TGTGCCACCAGCAGAGATACTAGTTTGGGGGAGACCCAGTACTTC,CATSRDTSLGETQYF
-,TRBJ1-5,TRBV28,once,TGTGCCAGCAGTTTAGGGGGCAGTTCTCAGCCCCAGCATTTT,CASSLGGSSQPQHF
-,TRBJ1-2,TRBV28,-,TGTGCCAGCAGTCACGGTAACTATGGCTACACCTTC,CASSHGNYGYTF
-,TRBJ2-1,TRBV6-5,-,TGTGCCAGCAGTTACCGACCGGGACGTAACAATGAGCAGTTCTTC,CASSYRPGRNNEQFF
-,TRBJ2-1,TRBV11-2,-,TGTGCCAGCAGCTCCACCGACCTTTACAATGAGCAGTTCTTC,CASSSTDLYNEQFF
-,TRBJ2-1,TRBV5-1,-,TGCGCCAGCAGCGAAAAGACAGCCCCGTCGTTCTTC,CASSEKTAPSFF
-,TRBJ1-5,TRBV5-5,-,TGTGCCAGCAGCTTGGTTTTTAGTAATCAGCCCCAGCATTTT,CASSLVFSNQPQHF
TRBD1,TRBJ1-4,TRBV2,-,TGTGCCAGCACGTCCCGGGACAGGGTAGAAAAACTGTTTTTT,CASTSRDRVEKLFF
-,TRBJ2-7,TRBV6-5,-,TGTGCCAGCAGTTACAGGCGGGCTAGCGACTCCTACGAGCAGTACTTC,CASSYRRASDSYEQYF
-,TRBJ2-1,TRBV28,-,TGTGCCAGCAGTCCGTCGGGGTCCTACAATGAGCAGTTCTTC,CASSPSGSYNEQFF
-,TRBJ2-7,TRBV29-1,few,TGCAGCGTTGGGTTGGCCGGATACTACGAGCAGTACTTC,CSVGLAGYYEQYF
TRBD1,TRBJ1-2,TRBV6-1,-,TGTGCCAGCAGTACAGGGGGCCGACTTTATGGCTACACCTTC,CASSTGGRLYGYTF
-,TRBJ2-2,TRBV7-9,once,TGTGCCAGCAGCCTACGGGTTACCGGGGAGCTGTTTTTT,CASSLRVTGELFF
TRBD1,TRBJ2-3,TRBV6-1,-,TGTGCCAGCCGTCACGCAGGGGGCCCCACAGATACGCAGTATTTT,CASRHAGGPTDTQYF
-,TRBJ2-7,TRBV2,-,TGTGCCAGTTACCCTACGGGGACTTACGAGCAGTACTTC,CASYPTGTYEQYF
-,TRBJ2-2,TRBV7-6,-,TGTGCCAGCAGCTTAGTTAGGAACACCGGGGAGCTGTTTTTT,CASSLVRNTGELFF
TRBD2,TRBJ2-1,TRBV5-1,-,TGCGCCAGCAGCTTGGCTTTCGGACTAGCGGGGGAAGCCCATGAGCAGTTCTTC,CASSLAFGLAGEAHEQFF
-,TRBJ2-2,TRBV7-2,-,TGTGCCAGCAGCTTTAGTAGACTTTTCCGACAGTTTCCCGGGGAGCTGTTTTTT,CASSFSRLFRQFPGELFF
-,TRBJ2-1,TRBV6-5,-,TGTGCCAGCAGTTATCTTGGACAGGAGCAGTTCTTC,CASSYLGQEQFF
-,TRBJ2-7,TRBV25-1,-,TGTGCCAGCAGTGGGGTCGGGGGGCAAAGGGAGCAGTACTTC,CASSGVGGQREQYF
TRBD2,TRBJ2-4,TRBV5-4,-,TGTGCCAGCAGCGGAACTAGCGGGATCGGGTCCAAAAACATTCAGTACTTC,CASSGTSGIGSKNIQYF
-,TRBJ2-4,TRBV5-4,-,TGTGCCAGCCAGGAAGGGGGAGGAGGCATTCAGTACTTC,CASQEGGGGIQYF
-,TRBJ2-6,TRBV11-3,-,TGTGCCAGCAGCTTCCCTGGGGCCAACGTCCTGACTTTC,CASSFPGANVLTF
-,TRBJ1-2,TRBV5-1,-,TGCGCCAGCAGCTTGGTCCCAGCTAACTATGGCTACACCTTC,CASSLVPANYGYTF
-,TRBJ2-5,TRBV2,-,TGTGCCAGCAACCCGGATGGGGGAGAGACCCAGTACTTC,CASNPDGGETQYF
TRBD2,TRBJ2-3,TRBV28,-,TGTGCCAGCAGCTTAACGTCCAGCGGGGTAAGCACAGATACGCAGTATTTT,CASSLTSSGVSTDTQYF
-,TRBJ2-7,TRBV21-1,-,TGTGCCAGCAGCTCGGGACTAGCGGGAGACGAGCAGTACTTC,CASSSGLAGDEQYF
TRBD1,TRBJ1-1,TRBV30,-,TGTGCCTGGACTCTATGGACAGGGGGCCCGAACACTGAAGCTTTCTTT,CAWTLWTGGPNTEAFF
-,TRBJ2-7,TRBV11-2,-,TGTGCCAGCAGCTTAGTTCAGGGTCCCTACGAGCAGTACTTC,CASSLVQGPYEQYF
TRBD1,TRBJ2-7,TRBV28,-,TGTGCCAGCAGCTCACTCGGGGGGACAGGGTCCTACTTC,CASSSLGGTGSYF
-,TRBJ1-5,TRBV5-6,once,TGTGCCAGCAGCTTGTGGGGGGGCGCGAGCAATCAGCCCCAGCATTTT,CASSLWGGASNQPQHF
-,TRBJ1-1,TRBV18,-,TGTGCCAGCTCACCCACCGCGGGGGCTTCCATGAACACTGAAGCTTTCTTT,CASSPTAGASMNTEAFF
-,TRBJ2-7,TRBV20-1,-,TGCAGTGCAACGAGCTCCTACGAGCAGTACTTC,CSATSSYEQYF
TRBD1,TRBJ1-4,TRBV18,-,TGTGCCAGCTCACCGACCCAGGGGGCATTCGAAAAACTGTTTTTT,CASSPTQGAFEKLFF